A selection of T cell receptor beta chains follows, all from one sample in a study of cytomegalovirus exposure and HLA in healthy donors. The assay was immunoSEQ multiplex PCR, and TCRdb's table has in-frame clones only and misses some. This sample has about 120,000 clones, with around 68% found just once. Sequenced sample: PBMCs. Receptor source: a man aged 35 to 55 in good health and CMV-seropositive. The CDR3 runs from the conserved cysteine through the conserved F or W. Fields, in order: CDR3 DNA, CDR3 protein, clone size, D gene, V gene, J gene. A D gene is named only where the DNA matches it firmly. Clone size is shown for a subset of rows, as once, few, many or a class of expanded clone.

TGTGCCAGTAGTCCCCTCGGAGGGAGTGCGTTGCAGCCCCAGCATTTT	CASSPLGGSALQPQHF	-	-	TRBV19	TRBJ1-5
TGTGCCAGCAACGGCGGGGGTTTGGCTGAAGCTTTCTTT	CASNGGGLAEAFF	-	-	TRBV2	TRBJ1-1
TGTGCCAGCATTAGCGGAATGAGCAATGAGCAGTTCTTC	CASISGMSNEQFF	-	-	TRBV27	TRBJ2-1
TGTGCCAGCAGTTACGGGGCAGGGGTGACGACCGGGGAGCTGTTTTTT	CASSYGAGVTTGELFF	-	-	TRBV6-5	TRBJ2-2
TGCGCCAGCAGCCCCGCGGGGGAGGCGACTAGCGGGAGAGAGCAGTTCTTC	CASSPAGEATSGREQFF	-	TRBD2	TRBV5-1	TRBJ2-1
TGTGCCAGTAGCGATCCTGGACAGGGGTACTACGAGCAGTACTTC	CASSDPGQGYYEQYF	-	TRBD1	TRBV19	TRBJ2-7
TGTGCCAGCAGCTTAGTAGCGGGAGGGAGGAATGAGCAGTTCTTC	CASSLVAGGRNEQFF	few	TRBD2	TRBV7-2	TRBJ2-1
TGTGCCAGCAGTTCCTCCGGGACAGGTCCTTATAGCAATCAGCCCCAGCATTTT	CASSSSGTGPYSNQPQHF	-	TRBD1	TRBV27	TRBJ1-5
TGTGCCACCAGCAGAGACAGGGGGTGGCAAGAGACCCAGTACTTC	CATSRDRGWQETQYF	-	TRBD1	TRBV15	TRBJ2-5
TGTGCCAGTAGCCCCTCCCCGGGTGGCGAGCAGTACTTC	CASSPSPGGEQYF	-	-	TRBV19	TRBJ2-7
TGTGCCAGCAGCTTAGACCGAGCCGCCAACACTGAAGCTTTCTTT	CASSLDRAANTEAFF	-	-	TRBV7-2	TRBJ1-1
TGTGCCAGCAGACAGGGGGCGTTGAACACCGGGGAGCTGTTTTTT	CASRQGALNTGELFF	-	TRBD1	TRBV2	TRBJ2-2
TGCGCCAGCAGCTTGGAAGGCAGGGGTGATGGCTACACCTTC	CASSLEGRGDGYTF	few	-	TRBV5-1	TRBJ1-2
TGTGCCAGCAGGCCCCGGGGTGTGAGGGTAACTGAAGCTTTCTTT	CASRPRGVRVTEAFF	-	-	TRBV2	TRBJ1-1
TGTGCCAGCAGCCACGACAGGGAAATCTCTGGGGCCAACGTCCTGACTTTC	CASSHDREISGANVLTF	-	TRBD1	TRBV9	TRBJ2-6